The 17 T cell receptor beta chains below all came from one sample that was sequenced in a study of OX40 agonist ivuxolimab in advanced cancers. The library was generated by the immunoSEQ multiplex PCR assay. Not all clones reach the TCRdb copy of this immuneACCESS table, which keeps in-frame sequences only. Checked studies attribute under half of the gap to unresolved V genes and leave the rest unexplained. The sample data list tens of thousands of clones, and 90% of these were observed just once. The ten top clones hold about 5% of the sample. The material was CD4+ or CD8+ T cells sorted from blood, obtained in a trial of the OX40 agonist ivuxolimab. Every receptor here comes from an adult with an advanced solid tumor such as melanoma, head and neck, liver or kidney cancer.

This clone was picked up a small number of times. V and J are TRBV7-9 and TRBJ2-7; tentatively, D is TRBD1 or TRBD2 (5 bases each). The CDR3 covers 12 residues. Trimming took off 5 bases at V and 6 bases at J, with 11 bases between the two ends. Per germline, CDR1 SEHNR and CDR2 FQNEAQ (reference sequence). CDR3: CASSRRDGEQYF. The CDR3 nucleotides read TGTGCCAGCAGCCGCCGGGACGGCGAGCAGTACTTC. Full variable domain (outside the CDR3, taken from reference TRBV7-9 and TRBJ2-7): DTGVSQNPRHKITKRGQNVTFRCDPISEHNRLYWYRQTLGQGPEFLTYFQNEAQLEKSRLLSDRFSAERPKGSFSTLEIQRTEQGDSAMYLCASSRRDGEQYFGPGTRLTVT.

The chain uses TRBV7-9 and TRBJ2-3; 8 bases match TRBD2. V was clipped by 5 bases and J by 0 bases; unmatched bases: 4. The V gene's germline CDR1 is SEHNR and CDR2 FQNEAQ (reference sequence). The CDR3 totals 15 residues. This CDR3 is CASSPPSGSTDTQYF. In DNA form, the CDR3 reads TGTGCCAGCAGCCCCCCTAGCGGGAGCACAGATACGCAGTATTTT.

The J gene is TRBJ2-3, the V gene TRBV19; 9 nucleotides match TRBD1. V shed 8 bases and J 0 bases; nucleotides not matched to a gene: 3. The germline gives CDR1 LNHDA, CDR2 SQIVND (reference sequence). The CDR3 sequence is 14 residues long. Here the CDR3 DNA reads TGTGCCAGTGCAGACAGGGGGAGCACAGATACGCAGTATTTT. This encodes CASADRGSTDTQYF.

The chain recombines TRBV19 with TRBJ1-5; 9 bases are a match to TRBD1. Germline CDR1 is LNHDA and CDR2 is SQIVND (reference sequence). CDR3 length equals 16 residues. The junction had 8 bases not matched to a gene; V was cut back by 5 bases and J by 3 bases. This chain's CDR3 is CASSGPGTGYNQPQHF. In DNA, the CDR3 is TGTGCCAGTAGTGGTCCCGGGACAGGGTACAATCAGCCCCAGCATTTT.

This rearrangement joins TRBV27 to TRBJ2-7, with 7 positions matching TRBD2. The junction had 8 bases not matched to a gene; V was cut back by 7 bases and J by 2 bases. The CDR3 extends over 14 amino acids. Germline V gene lookup returns CDR1 MNHEY and CDR2 SMNVEV (reference sequence). The CDR3 DNA is TGTGCCAGCACTTCCACGGGACTACCCTACGAGCAGTACTTC. Residues: CASTSTGLPYEQYF.

V gene TRBV18 combines with J gene TRBJ2-3; D possibly corresponds to TRBD2 (7 bases). The germline V gene encodes CDR1 KGHSH and CDR2 LQKENI. Between the trimmed V and J ends, which lost 3 bases and 5 bases, there was a span of 21 bases. The CDR3 extends over 17 amino acids. The CDR3: CASSPPEGEGREDTQYF. The DNA of the CDR3 is TGTGCCAGCTCACCCCCGGAGGGGGAGGGCCGGGAAGATACGCAGTATTTT.

CDR3 sequence reads: CASSPGQSGQPQHF. The CDR3, as DNA: TGTGCCAGCAGCCCGGGACAGTCTGGACAGCCCCAGCATTTT. The V call is TRBV2, the J call TRBJ1-5; 7 positions match TRBD1. After removal of 6 bases from V and 7 bases from J, the junction contained 9 bases not matched to a gene. The CDR3 spans 14 residues. Per the germline V gene, CDR1 is SNHLY and CDR2 is FYNNEI. Filled out from reference TRBV2 and TRBJ1-5, the complete variable domain reads EPEVTQTPSHQVTQMGQEVILRCVPISNHLYFYWYRQILGQKVEFLVSFYNNEISEKSEIFDDQFSVERPDGSNFTLKIRSTKLEDSAMYFCASSPGQSGQPQHFGDGTRLSIL.

The chain couples TRBV27 to TRBJ1-6, with 11 positions matching TRBD1. CDR3 length: 15 residues. J lost 10 bases, V lost 4 bases, and 6 bases had no gene match. Germline V gene sequence: CDR1 MNHEY, CDR2 SMNVEV (reference sequence). The CDR3: CASSSGTGGSSPLHF. CDR3 sequence (DNA): TGTGCCAGCAGTTCCGGGACAGGGGGTTCCTCACCCCTCCACTTT.

DNA of the CDR3: TGTGCCAGCAGTCCAGCCGGGACAGGGCGGAATGAGCAGTTCTTC. Translated: CASSPAGTGRNEQFF. V is TRBV6-1 and J is TRBJ2-1, with TRBD1 identical over 9 bases. Germline assignment: CDR1 MNHNS and CDR2 SASEGT. The junction had 9 bases not matched to a gene; V was cut back by 5 bases and J by 7 bases. The CDR3 extends over 15 amino acids.

V is TRBV7-2 and J is TRBJ2-3, with D hard to call. The germline V gene has CDR1 SGHTA and CDR2 FQGNSA. The V gene lost 5 bases and the J gene lost 4 bases, with 13 bases spanning the gap. This CDR3 spans 14 amino acids. CDR3 protein: CASSPPGRADTQYF. DNA for the CDR3: TGTGCCAGCAGCCCCCCTGGCCGGGCAGATACGCAGTATTTT.

The chain has TRBV9 and TRBJ1-1; 8 bases align to TRBD1. Germline V lookup: CDR1 SGDLS, CDR2 YYNGEE. This CDR3 region has 14 residues. J gave up 5 bases and V 4 bases, and 7 bases lay outside the gene matches. DNA of the CDR3: TGTGCCAGCAGCCCCGGACAGGGTGGAACTGAAGCTTTCTTT. Translating gives CASSPGQGGTEAFF.

This clone was detected once. The chain carries TRBV28 and TRBJ2-2; 9 bases match TRBD1. Germline trimming cut 6 bases from V and 7 bases from J; bases unmatched to any gene: 9. The CDR3 contains 15 residues. Germline CDR1 reads MDHEN; CDR2 reads SYDVKM. The CDR3 loop is CASSSPTGGNGELFF. Here the CDR3 DNA reads TGTGCCAGCAGCTCACCGACAGGGGGAAACGGGGAGCTGTTTTTT.

The chain joins TRBV5-6 to TRBJ2-5; perhaps TRBD2 as D (5 bases). The CDR3 extends over 14 amino acids. Deletions cut 0 bases from V and 1 base from J, with 7 bases between. Germline V lookup: CDR1 SGHDT, CDR2 YYEEEE. DNA of the CDR3: TGTGCCAGCAGCTTGGTAGCGATCCAAGAGACCCAGTACTTC. Translated: CASSLVAIQETQYF.

V and J are TRBV6-5 and TRBJ1-1, with TRBD1 as a possible D gene (6 bases). Germline V gene sequence: CDR1 MNHEY, CDR2 SVGAGI. Trimming left V 6 bases short and J 2 bases short, with 13 bases between. CDR3 length: 14 amino acids. The CDR3 spells CASRPTGVNTEAFF. The DNA of the CDR3 is TGTGCCAGCAGACCGACAGGAGTTAACACTGAAGCTTTCTTT.

This clone came up once. V gene TRBV5-1 combines with J gene TRBJ2-3; TRBD2 agrees at 10 bases. The V gene's germline CDR1 is SGHRS and CDR2 YFSETQ. The trim removed 4 bases at V and 6 bases at J, leaving 11 bases unmatched. The CDR3 runs to 16 residues. CDR3 protein: CASSNRQAGGGDTQYF. CDR3 nucleotide sequence: TGCGCCAGCAGCAACAGACAAGCGGGAGGGGGCGATACGCAGTATTTT. Supplemented by reference TRBV5-1 and TRBJ2-3, the full variable domain reads KAGVTQTPRYLIKTRGQQVTLSCSPISGHRSVSWYQQTPGQGLQFLFEYFSETQRNKGNFPGRFSGRQFSNSRSEMNVSTLELGDSALYLCASSNRQAGGGDTQYFGPGTRLTVL.

The V call is TRBV18, the J call TRBJ1-3; D possibly corresponds to TRBD1 (5 bases). V was shortened by 3 bases and J by 8 bases, with 14 bases between the two germline ends. CDR1 is KGHSH, CDR2 LQKENI, per germline. CDR3 length: 14 residues. DNA of the CDR3: TGTGCCAGCTCACCGGGGCCGTTATGGGACACCATATATTTT. Encoded protein: CASSPGPLWDTIYF.

The chain combines TRBV10-2 with TRBJ2-5, with 10 bases lining up with TRBD2. The CDR3 runs 13 residues. J lost 5 bases, V lost 8 bases, and 5 bases had no gene match. From germline, CDR1 is WSHSY and CDR2 SAAADI. As DNA, the CDR3 is TGCGCCAGCCGGACAGCGGGGGGGGAGACCCAGTACTTC. It specifies CASRTAGGETQYF.